Given below is one T cell receptor beta chain in context. Clones were read by immunoSEQ multiplex PCR, and TCRdb kept only the in-frame ones, dropping some. The sample gives a few hundred thousand clones, around 86% of which show up once; approximately 13% is in the top ten. The data stem from a study of blood T cell repertoires in COVID-19. CDR3 length equals 16 residues. Germline CDR1 is LGHDT and CDR2 is YNNKEL (reference sequence). With 1 base removed from V and 6 bases from J, the gap between germline ends came to 18 bases. V gene TRBV3-1 (or the pseudogene TRBV3-2) combines with J gene TRBJ1-2; D is possibly TRBD1 (5 bases). The sequence came from a man of 80 years or more with acute or convalescent COVID-19. The sequenced sample was peripheral blood. The chain's CDR3 is CASSQVGRQGGDGYTF. The CDR3, as DNA: TGTGCCAGCAGCCAAGTAGGGAGGCAGGGTGGGGATGGCTACACCTTC.